The count of the clone carrying this TCR beta chain is one. How the authors handled the data: By means of reference gene primer amplification, nucleated cell counts were estimated. Method: immunoSEQ multiplex PCR; TCRdb's copy keeps in-frame clones and lacks some. D and trimming come from the DNA, and the V and J calls and clone size come from that table. The table includes 48,000 or so clones, 85% detected once. The source of the sample is a study of blood T cell repertoires in COVID-19. The wider study: The study drew acute and convalescent COVID-19 samples from the United States, Italy and Spain. T cells, B-cell-depleted T cells, or PBMCs supplied cDNA or gDNA.

V dropped 3 bases and J dropped 4 bases, with 12 bases sitting between them. The CDR3 runs 14 residues. Looked up from germline, CDR1 is MNHNS and CDR2 is SASEGT. The sample comprised peripheral blood. The clonotype comes from a woman aged 55-75 years with acute or convalescent COVID-19. This rearrangement joins TRBV6-1 to TRBJ1-1; D not resolved. CDR3: CASSDIRRGTEAFF. CDR3 nucleotides: TGTGCCAGCAGTGATATACGCCGGGGCACTGAAGCTTTCTTT.